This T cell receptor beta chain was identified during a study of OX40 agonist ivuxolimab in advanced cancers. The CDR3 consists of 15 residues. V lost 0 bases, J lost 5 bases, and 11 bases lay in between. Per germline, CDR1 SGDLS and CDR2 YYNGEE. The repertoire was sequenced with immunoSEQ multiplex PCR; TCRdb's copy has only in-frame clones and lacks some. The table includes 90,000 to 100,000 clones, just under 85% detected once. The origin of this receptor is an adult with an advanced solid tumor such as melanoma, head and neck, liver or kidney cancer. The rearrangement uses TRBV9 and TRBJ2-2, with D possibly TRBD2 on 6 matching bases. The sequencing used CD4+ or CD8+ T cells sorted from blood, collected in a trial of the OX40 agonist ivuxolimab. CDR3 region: CASSVAGTGTGELFF. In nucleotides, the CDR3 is TGTGCCAGCAGCGTAGCGGGGACTGGGACCGGGGAGCTGTTTTTT.